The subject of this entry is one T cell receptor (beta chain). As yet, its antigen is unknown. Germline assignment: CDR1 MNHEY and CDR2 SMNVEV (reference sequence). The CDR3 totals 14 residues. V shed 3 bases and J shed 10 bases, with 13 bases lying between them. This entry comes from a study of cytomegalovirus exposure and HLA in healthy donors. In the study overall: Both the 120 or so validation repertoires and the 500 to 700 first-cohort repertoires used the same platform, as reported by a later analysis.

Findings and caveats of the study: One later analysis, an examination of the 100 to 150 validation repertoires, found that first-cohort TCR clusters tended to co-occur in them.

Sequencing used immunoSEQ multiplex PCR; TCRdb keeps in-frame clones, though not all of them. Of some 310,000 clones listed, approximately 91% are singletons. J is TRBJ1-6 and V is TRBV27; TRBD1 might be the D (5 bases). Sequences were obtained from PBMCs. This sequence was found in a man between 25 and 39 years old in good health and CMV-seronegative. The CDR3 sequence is CASSFQGWRSPLHF. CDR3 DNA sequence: TGTGCCAGCAGTTTCCAGGGCTGGCGATCACCCCTCCACTTT.